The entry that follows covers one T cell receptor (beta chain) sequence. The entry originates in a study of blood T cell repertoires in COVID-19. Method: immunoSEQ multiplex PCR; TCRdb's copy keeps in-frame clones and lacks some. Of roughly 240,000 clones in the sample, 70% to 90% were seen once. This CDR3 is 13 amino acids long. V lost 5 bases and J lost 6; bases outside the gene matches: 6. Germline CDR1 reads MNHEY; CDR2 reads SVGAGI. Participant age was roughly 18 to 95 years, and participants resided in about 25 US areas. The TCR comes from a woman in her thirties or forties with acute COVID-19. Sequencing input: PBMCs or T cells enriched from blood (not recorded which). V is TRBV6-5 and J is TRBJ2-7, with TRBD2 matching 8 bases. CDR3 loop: CASSQTREGEQYV. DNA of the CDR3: TGTGCCAGCAGTCAGACTCGGGAGGGCGAGCAGTACGTC.